These T cell receptor beta chains were read from a single sample in a study of cytomegalovirus exposure and HLA in healthy donors. The table came from immunoSEQ multiplex PCR; TCRdb's copy has only in-frame clones and leaves some out. The sample yields around 150,000 clones, about 82% seen once. The specimen sequenced was PBMCs. The receptors derive from a woman aged 40 to 50 in good health and CMV-seropositive. Each CDR3 is given with its conserved first and last residue. The D gene is left open where the match is weak. The size entry is marked missing in some rows and otherwise reads once, few, many or a size class.

d_gene	j_gene	abundance	v_gene	CDR3aa	CDR3nt
TRBD1	TRBJ2-7	.	TRBV28	CATLDRVVYEQYF	TGTGCCACCCTCGACAGGGTGGTGTACGAGCAGTACTTC
.	TRBJ2-7	.	TRBV11-1	CASSLMTSTGLSSYEQYF	TGTGCCAGCAGCTTAATGACTTCCACAGGGCTAAGCTCCTACGAGCAGTACTTC
TRBD2	TRBJ2-2	.	TRBV10-2	CASTLAGGHGELFF	TGCGCCAGCACATTGGCGGGGGGGCACGGGGAGCTGTTTTTT
TRBD1	TRBJ1-3	.	TRBV7-2	CASSLDRGFGNTIYF	TGTGCCAGCAGCTTAGACAGGGGATTTGGAAACACCATATATTTT
.	TRBJ2-3	.	TRBV5-1	CASSLAVTGDTQYF	TGCGCCAGCAGCTTGGCCGTCACAGGGGATACGCAGTATTTT
TRBD2	TRBJ2-3	once	TRBV27	CASSLGAGGPGDTQYF	TGTGCCAGCAGTTTAGGAGCGGGAGGGCCCGGAGATACGCAGTATTTT
.	TRBJ1-2	once	TRBV2	CASRPSSYGYTF	TGTGCCAGCAGACCCTCCAGCTATGGCTACACCTTC
.	TRBJ2-3	.	TRBV6-1	CASRRAGARTDTQYF	TGTGCCAGCAGGAGGGCCGGAGCGCGCACAGATACGCAGTATTTT
.	TRBJ1-6	.	TRBV18	CASSYSVGSYNSPLHF	TGTGCCAGCTCATATTCGGTCGGCTCCTATAATTCACCCCTCCACTTT
.	TRBJ2-7	once	TRBV28	CATGMETYEQYF	TGTGCCACGGGTATGGAAACCTACGAGCAGTACTTC
.	TRBJ2-1	few	TRBV28	CASRVQRAYNEQFF	TGTGCCAGCAGGGTCCAGCGGGCTTACAATGAGCAGTTCTTC
TRBD2	TRBJ2-6	.	TRBV28	CASSLSGGRTGANVLTF	TGTGCCAGCAGTTTATCCGGGGGGAGGACTGGGGCCAACGTCCTGACTTTC
.	TRBJ2-7	.	TRBV5-3	CARSLVFAGAGVEYEQYF	TGTGCCAGAAGCTTGGTATTTGCTGGGGCAGGGGTAGAATACGAGCAGTACTTC
TRBD1	TRBJ1-5	.	TRBV28	CVGGSRQPQHF	TGTGTAGGGGGCTCGAGGCAGCCCCAGCATTTT
TRBD1	TRBJ1-6	.	TRBV9	CASGTEDSPLHF	TGTGCCAGCGGGACAGAGGATTCACCCCTCCACTTT
.	TRBJ1-2	.	TRBV27	CASGPGGGYTF	TGTGCCAGCGGGCCGGGGGGGGGCTACACCTTC
TRBD1	TRBJ2-2	few	TRBV25-1	CASSQQGALAGELFF	TGTGCCAGCAGTCAGCAGGGGGCATTGGCCGGGGAGCTGTTTTTT
TRBD2	TRBJ2-3	.	TRBV5-1	CASRPGLAGSDTQYF	TGCGCCAGCAGGCCGGGACTAGCGGGATCTGATACGCAGTATTTT
.	TRBJ2-2	.	TRBV15	CATSRGRGTGELFF	TGTGCCACCAGCAGGGGTCGGGGGACCGGGGAGCTGTTTTTT
.	TRBJ2-3	few	TRBV21-1	CASSKVSAGVRLADTQYF	TGTGCCAGCAGCAAAGTTAGCGCCGGAGTGCGGTTGGCAGATACGCAGTATTTT
TRBD1	TRBJ1-1	.	TRBV28	CASSTPTGGQAFF	TGTGCCAGCAGTACTCCGACAGGGGGCCAAGCTTTCTTT
TRBD1	TRBJ2-7	.	TRBV30	CAWSSAETGFEEQYF	TGTGCCTGGAGTTCTGCCGAGACAGGGTTCGAGGAGCAGTACTTC
TRBD1	TRBJ1-1	few	TRBV18	CASSRIGTDGPEAFF	TGTGCCAGCTCACGTATTGGGACAGACGGCCCTGAAGCTTTCTTT
TRBD2	TRBJ2-5	.	TRBV2	CASSGGLAKDGGPQETQYF	TGTGCCAGCAGTGGGGGACTAGCCAAAGATGGAGGACCACAAGAGACCCAGTACTTC
TRBD2	TRBJ2-7	once	TRBV7-2	CASSLEGLAYDEQYF	TGTGCCAGCAGCTTAGAAGGACTAGCGTATGACGAGCAGTACTTC
.	TRBJ1-1	.	TRBV18	CASSPIRDTEAFF	TGTGCCAGCTCACCAATCCGAGACACTGAAGCTTTCTTT
TRBD1	TRBJ1-6	.	TRBV15	CATSSGQGYSPLHF	TGTGCCACCTCCAGTGGACAGGGCTATTCACCCCTCCACTTT
TRBD2	TRBJ2-7	.	TRBV6-1	CASSGGLAGVNEQYF	TGTGCCAGCAGTGGGGGACTAGCGGGGGTCAACGAGCAGTACTTC
TRBD1	TRBJ2-1	.	TRBV28	CASSLRQGAVHEQFF	TGTGCCAGCAGTTTAAGACAGGGGGCGGTTCATGAGCAGTTCTTC
.	TRBJ2-5	.	TRBV7-9	CSSSLVAGETQYF	TGTTCCAGCAGCTTAGTAGCAGGGGAGACCCAGTACTTC
TRBD2	TRBJ2-7	.	TRBV7-2	CASSAGGGAYEQYF	TGTGCCAGCAGCGCGGGCGGGGGGGCGTACGAGCAGTACTTC
.	TRBJ2-7	.	TRBV10-2	CASSESAGHVSKHEQYF	TGCGCCAGCAGTGAGTCGGCAGGGCATGTCTCTAAGCACGAGCAGTACTTC
TRBD2	TRBJ2-5	.	TRBV5-6	CASSRGTSGEETQYF	TGTGCCAGCAGCAGAGGGACTAGCGGTGAAGAGACCCAGTACTTC
.	TRBJ2-1	.	TRBV5-1	CASSLDMAPGNEQFF	TGCGCCAGCAGCTTGGACATGGCCCCGGGGAATGAGCAGTTCTTC
.	TRBJ2-1	.	TRBV7-3	CASSLTDQGFEQFF	TGTGCCAGCAGCTTAACTGACCAGGGTTTTGAGCAGTTCTTC
.	TRBJ2-7	.	TRBV11-1	CASSFGGSEQYF	TGTGCCAGCAGCTTCGGGGGTTCCGAGCAGTACTTC
TRBD2	TRBJ2-3	once	TRBV5-8	CASRLAGGPRTDTQYF	TGTGCCAGCAGGCTAGCGGGAGGGCCCCGCACAGATACGCAGTATTTT
TRBD2	TRBJ2-5	.	TRBV5-1	CASSLAGLSGRAKETQYF	TGCGCCAGCAGCTTGGCCGGTCTTAGCGGGAGGGCCAAAGAGACCCAGTACTTC
TRBD1	TRBJ1-1	.	TRBV5-6	CASSTGQGVNTEAFF	TGTGCCAGCAGCACCGGACAGGGCGTGAACACTGAAGCTTTCTTT
TRBD1	TRBJ1-6	.	TRBV7-2	CASSLIGTGKESPLHF	TGTGCCAGCAGCCTAATCGGGACAGGGAAAGAGTCACCCCTCCACTTT
.	TRBJ2-3	.	TRBV7-3	CASSLQGQSTDTQYF	TGTGCCAGCAGCTTGCAGGGGCAGAGCACAGATACGCAGTATTTT
.	TRBJ2-1	.	TRBV5-6	CASSWGDNEQFF	TGCGCCAGCAGTTGGGGGGACAATGAGCAGTTCTTC
.	TRBJ1-4	.	TRBV30	CAWSPGSEKLFF	TGTGCCTGGAGTCCAGGGTCCGAAAAACTGTTTTTT
.	TRBJ2-5	.	TRBV28	CASSLYYQETQYF	TGTGCCAGCAGTTTATACTACCAAGAGACCCAGTACTTC
TRBD1	TRBJ1-2	.	TRBV5-4	CASRPTGVTYGYTF	TGTGCCAGCAGACCAACAGGGGTGACCTATGGCTACACCTTC
TRBD1	TRBJ2-3	.	TRBV6-4	CASGEQGSDTQYF	TGTGCCAGCGGTGAACAGGGGTCAGATACGCAGTATTTT
.	TRBJ1-1	.	TRBV28	CASRPGTMNTEAFF	TGTGCCAGCAGGCCCGGGACAATGAACACTGAAGCTTTCTTT
.	TRBJ2-7	.	TRBV14	CASSQGLATLEYF	TGTGCCAGCAGCCAAGGCTTAGCGACCTTGGAATACTTC
TRBD2	TRBJ2-3	.	TRBV27	CASSSPLAGGPTDTQYF	TGTGCCAGCAGTTCACCGCTAGCGGGAGGGCCCACAGATACGCAGTATTTT
.	TRBJ1-6	.	TRBV5-1	CASSFQGPRIGSPLHF	TGCGCCAGCAGCTTCCAGGGCCCAAGGATAGGATCACCCCTCCACTTT
.	TRBJ2-7	.	TRBV5-5	CASSLEEQGLSYEQYF	TGTGCCAGCAGCTTGGAGGAACAGGGCCTCTCCTACGAGCAGTACTTC
TRBD2	TRBJ2-1	.	TRBV2	CASDELGLARPKDEQFF	TGTGCCAGCGACGAACTAGGACTAGCTCGCCCGAAGGATGAGCAGTTCTTC
.	TRBJ1-4	.	TRBV5-1	CASSLAATNEKLFF	TGCGCCAGCAGCTTGGCGGCAACTAATGAAAAACTGTTTTTT